Below are 10 T cell receptor beta chains sequenced from a single sample in a study of cytomegalovirus exposure and HLA in healthy donors. Both 60 Vbeta primers and 13 Jbeta primers went into the PCR. Assay: immunoSEQ multiplex PCR; the TCRdb copy retains only in-frame clones and omits some. The table lists 160,000 or so clones, roughly 80% of them singletons. Sequencing used PBMCs. Receptor source: a man aged 25 to 45 in good health and CMV-seropositive.

The chain combines TRBV4-3 with TRBJ1-6; tentatively, D is TRBD1 (5 bases). The CDR3 has 16 residues. V was clipped by 0 bases and J by 6 bases, with 12 bases between them. Germline V gene data show CDR1 as LGHNA and CDR2 as YSLEER. CDR3 in amino acids: CASSQDTGGFNSPLHF. DNA of the CDR3: TGCGCCAGCAGCCAAGATACGGGGGGATTTAATTCACCCCTCCACTTT.

The CDR3 bases are TGTGCCAGCAGCTCCCCGGGGAGCGGGGGTGGGATGGAGACCCAGTACTTC. Its translation is CASSSPGSGGGMETQYF. The chain uses TRBV5-6 and TRBJ2-5; 8 nucleotides align to TRBD2. V was clipped by 3 bases and J by 5 bases; unmatched bases: 15. The CDR3 extends over 17 amino acids. Germline assignment: CDR1 SGHDT and CDR2 YYEEEE.

V is TRBV5-6 and J is TRBJ1-6, with 9 bases matching TRBD1. Trimming took 4 bases from V and 10 from J; bases not matched to a gene: 6. The CDR3 spans 14 residues. Germline CDR1 SGHDT, CDR2 YYEEEE. The CDR3 sequence: CASSLGTGPSPLHF. The CDR3 DNA reads TGTGCCAGCAGCCTTGGGACAGGGCCGTCACCCCTCCACTTT.

The rearrangement joins TRBV5-1 to TRBJ2-1, with TRBD2 matching over 9 bases. The CDR3 runs 16 residues. V trimming: 0 bases; J trimming: 6 bases; junction bases outside the gene matches: 7. Germline assignment: CDR1 SGHRS and CDR2 YFSETQ. In DNA, the CDR3 is TGCGCCAGCAGCTTGGGCGCGGGGGGGTTTGGCAATGAGCAGTTCTTC. Protein: CASSLGAGGFGNEQFF.

For the CDR3, the DNA is TGTGCCAGCAGATACAGCGGTTACGAGCAGTACTTC. Its protein product is CASRYSGYEQYF. The rearrangement links TRBV2 to TRBJ2-7; possible D gene TRBD2, 5 bases. The CDR3 runs to 12 residues. CDR1 and CDR2 from the germline V gene are SNHLY and FYNNEI. Trimming took off 6 bases at V and 4 bases at J, with 10 bases between the two ends.

The chain recombines TRBV4-1 with TRBJ2-3; TRBD2 might be the D (6 bases). The CDR3 consists of 16 residues. Germline V gives CDR1 MGHRA, CDR2 YSYEKL. The V end lost 1 base, the J end lost 3 bases, and 14 bases lay between the germline ends. This chain's CDR3 is CASSQGLGGVTDTQYF. The DNA for the CDR3 is TGCGCCAGCAGCCAAGGACTCGGCGGGGTTACAGATACGCAGTATTTT.

This rearrangement joins TRBV7-6 to TRBJ2-1; D may be TRBD1 (6 bases). In germline, CDR1 is SGHVS, CDR2 FNYEAQ. This CDR3 contains 14 residues. Trimming took 4 bases from V and 5 from J, leaving 12 bases between them. The CDR3 is CASSWDGDNNEQFF. CDR3 nucleotides: TGTGCCAGCAGCTGGGACGGGGACAACAATGAGCAGTTCTTC.

CDR3 loop: CASSLEGTGNYGYTF. For the CDR3, the DNA is TGTGCCAGCAGCTTAGAAGGGACAGGGAACTATGGCTACACCTTC. The chain combines TRBV7-8 with TRBJ1-2, with 9 bases identical to TRBD1. CDR1 is SGHVS, CDR2 FQNEAQ, per germline. This CDR3 has 15 residues. J was trimmed by 2 bases and V by 1 base; bases with no gene match: 2.

The chain joins TRBV5-1 to TRBJ2-3; 7 bases agree with TRBD1. V lost 4 bases and J lost 3; bases outside the gene matches: 2. This CDR3 comprises 13 residues. Germline CDR1 SGHRS, CDR2 YFSETQ. The CDR3 nucleotides are TGCGCCAGCAGCGAACAGGGGACAGATACGCAGTATTTT. It codes for CASSEQGTDTQYF.

This chain connects TRBV4-1 to TRBJ2-3, with TRBD2 matching 8 bases. From germline, CDR1 is MGHRA and CDR2 YSYEKL. V shed 4 bases and J 1 base; nucleotides not matched to a gene: 13. This CDR3 has 18 residues. The DNA of the CDR3 is TGCGCCAGCAGCCCAGACGGCCGGGGGGGCCAGGGCACAGATACGCAGTATTTT. Translated: CASSPDGRGGQGTDTQYF.